These 17 T cell receptor beta chains were sequenced from one sample in a study of CD8+CD57+ T cells in acquired aplastic anemia. The sequenced patients had an expansion of CD8+CD57+ cells seen by flow cytometry. TCR beta VDJ and CDR3 profiling used genomic DNA as template. TCRdb fed the reads into MiXCR, producing one record per CDR3 protein. This sample yields about half a million distinct CDR3 sequences, of which 25% to 40% are seen a single time; 0.7% to 1% belongs to the top ten. The source material was sorted CD4+, CD8+, or CD8+CD57+ T cells (not recorded which) from PBMCs. These receptors all stem from a human donor with aplastic anemia.

The count of this clonotype is one. This chain uses TRBV4-3 with TRBJ2-3; no firm D call. CDR3 length: 15 amino acids. CDR1 and CDR2 from the germline V gene are LGHNA and YSLEER. The ends were cut back, 0 bases at V and 6 bases at J, with 13 bases in the middle. CDR3 in DNA: TGCGCCAGCAGCCAAGATGGCTCCGGCCACGATACGCAGTATTTT. Its protein is CASSQDGSGHDTQYF.

The rearrangement links TRBV20-1 to TRBJ2-7; D is ambiguous. Germline CDR1 and CDR2: DFQATT and SNEGSKA (reference sequence). The CDR3 length is 13 residues. Trimming removed 3 bases at V and 0 bases at J, with 9 bases between. For the CDR3, the DNA is TGCAGTGCTAGGGCCCCAAGCTCCTACGAGCAGTACTTC. The encoded protein is CSARAPSSYEQYF.

The chain uses TRBV24-1 and TRBJ2-5, with no clear D. Per the germline V gene, CDR1 is KGHDR and CDR2 is SFDVKD. Trimming stripped 2 bases from V and 5 bases from J, with 14 bases between. This CDR3 has 15 residues. CDR3 region: CATSDSADGQETQYF. DNA of the CDR3: TGTGCCACCAGTGATTCGGCGGACGGCCAGGAGACCCAGTACTTC.

This clonotype was seen many times. The chain combines TRBV10-2 with TRBJ2-5; 7 nucleotides line up with TRBD2. CDR3 length: 14 amino acids. The junction had 10 bases not matched to a gene; V was cut back by 8 bases and J by 4 bases. The germline V gene encodes CDR1 WSHSY and CDR2 SAAADI. The CDR3 DNA follows: TGCGCCAGCGGGGGAGGGGTCCCTGGAGAGACCCAGTACTTC. Protein product: CASGGGVPGETQYF.

In this sample, this clonotype turned up many times. The rearrangement joins TRBV24-1 to TRBJ2-1; 10 bases agree with TRBD2. There are 16 residues in the CDR3. Germline V gene sequence: CDR1 KGHDR, CDR2 SFDVKD. Trimming cost V 4 bases and J 7 bases; bases outside gene matches: 9. CDR3 region: CATSDRRTSGGNEQFF. The CDR3, as DNA: TGTGCCACCAGTGACCGTCGGACTAGCGGAGGGAATGAGCAGTTCTTC.

The J gene is TRBJ2-1, the V gene TRBV9, with 12 positions matching TRBD2. V shed 5 bases, J shed 8 bases, and the junction held 5 bases outside the gene matches. CDR3 length: 14 amino acids. CDR1 SGDLS and CDR2 YYNGEE come from the germline V gene. The CDR3 DNA is TGTGCCAGCAGTGAGTCTAGCGGGAGGGATGAGCAGTTCTTC. Protein sequence: CASSESSGRDEQFF.

The table lists this clonotype with a few counts. In DNA, the CDR3 is TGCAGTGCTAGCGACGACGGAGGGTGTGGCTACACCTTC. As protein: CSASDDGGCGYTF. The V and J genes are TRBV20-1 and TRBJ1-2; the D is unclear. The V gene lost 3 bases and the J gene lost 7 bases, with 15 bases spanning the gap. The CDR3 sequence is 13 residues long. Germline loops: CDR1 DFQATT, CDR2 SNEGSKA (reference sequence).

This clonotype was found many times. A junction boundary mismatches the germline segment, possibly from a read error. The chain carries TRBV29-1 and TRBJ1-2, with D unclear. Germline V gives CDR1 SQVTM, CDR2 ANQGSEA. The CDR3 has 12 residues. The CDR3 nucleotides read TGCAGCGTTGAAAAGCCTAATTATGGCTACACCTTC. It specifies CSVEKPNYGYTF.

This clonotype was counted between two and nine times. The chain has TRBV3-1 and TRBJ1-4; 7 nucleotides align to TRBD1. V was clipped by 4 bases and J by 5 bases; unmatched bases: 7. The germline V gene has CDR1 LGHDT and CDR2 YNNKEL (reference sequence). The CDR3 is 15 residues long. The CDR3 region is CASSPETGINEKLFF. The DNA for the CDR3 is TGTGCCAGCAGCCCAGAGACAGGGATAAATGAAAAACTGTTTTTT.

The gene calls are TRBV20-1 and TRBJ1-5; D is unclear. Trimming removed 0 bases from V and 11 bases from J, with 14 bases in between. The CDR3 contains 13 residues. Germline values: CDR1 DFQATT, CDR2 SNEGSKA (reference sequence). In DNA form, the CDR3 reads TGCAGTGCTAGAGACTCTAGCGGGAGGGCCCAGCATTTT. Translation: CSARDSSGRAQHF.

This clonotype has ten or more counts. This chain joins TRBV29-1 and TRBJ2-2, with a possible D match to TRBD2 (6 bases). Germline V CDR1 and CDR2: SQVTM, ANQGSEA. The CDR3 covers 14 residues. The V end lost 4 bases, the J end lost 1 base, and 10 bases lay between the germline ends. DNA of the CDR3: TGCAGCGTTGTCTATAGCGGGAACACCGGGGAGCTGTTTTTT. Its protein product is CSVVYSGNTGELFF.

The chain carries TRBV6-2 or TRBV6-3 and TRBJ2-1, with D perhaps TRBD2 (6 bases). Trimming took off 4 bases at V and 4 bases at J, with 11 bases between the two ends. Germline values: CDR1 MNHEY, CDR2 SVGEGT. The CDR3 length is 14 residues. The DNA of the CDR3 is TGTGCCAGCAGTTCCACAGCGGGTTACAATGAGCAGTTCTTC. Its protein product is CASSSTAGYNEQFF.

The chain carries TRBV24-1 and TRBJ1-2, with a possible D match to TRBD1 (5 bases). Germline V lookup: CDR1 KGHDR, CDR2 SFDVKD. The CDR3 length is 13 residues. The V end was cut by 5 bases, the J end by 5 bases, with 11 bases between. DNA for the CDR3: TGTGCCACCAGTGGCGGGGGGAAGTATGGCTACACCTTC. This gives the protein CATSGGGKYGYTF.

This chain joins TRBV18 and TRBJ1-1; 8 bases line up with TRBD1. Germline CDR1 KGHSH, CDR2 LQKENI. This CDR3 has 11 amino acids. V shed 6 bases, J shed 6 bases, and the junction held 0 bases outside the gene matches. The CDR3 nucleotides are TGTGCCAGCTCGACAGGGGCTGAAGCTTTCTTT. Translation: CASSTGAEAFF. Full variable domain (rest looked up from reference TRBV18 and TRBJ1-1): NAGVMQNPRHLVRRRGQEARLRCSPMKGHSHVYWYRQLPEEGLKFMVYLQKENIIDESGMPKERFSAEFPKEGPSILRIQQVVRGDSAAYFCASSTGAEAFFGQGTRLTVV.

This clonotype came up once. CDR3 bases: TGTGCCAGCAGATGGTCCGGGACTAGCGCAGATACGCAGTATTTT. Its translation is CASRWSGTSADTQYF. The V and J genes are TRBV2 and TRBJ2-3, with 10 positions matching TRBD2. The CDR3 has 15 residues. The ends lost 6 bases at V and 4 bases at J; junction bases unmatched: 7. Germline V gives CDR1 SNHLY, CDR2 FYNNEI.

J is TRBJ2-7 and V is TRBV10-3; D call uncertain. Trimming stripped 6 bases from V and 2 bases from J, with 8 bases between. CDR3 length: 12 amino acids. Germline lookup yields CDR1 ENHRY and CDR2 SYGVKD. The DNA for the CDR3 is TGTGCCATCAGGCCGGGTGCCTACGAGCAGTACTTC. Protein product: CAIRPGAYEQYF.

CDR3 sequence (DNA): TGCAGCGTGGGGGACAGGGATCAGCCCCAGCATTTT. It codes for CSVGDRDQPQHF. The chain combines TRBV29-1 with TRBJ1-5; 9 positions agree with TRBD1. Germline values: CDR1 SQVTM, CDR2 ANQGSEA. The J segment lost 5 bases and the V segment lost 6 bases, leaving 2 bases of the junction unmatched. The CDR3 is 12 residues long.